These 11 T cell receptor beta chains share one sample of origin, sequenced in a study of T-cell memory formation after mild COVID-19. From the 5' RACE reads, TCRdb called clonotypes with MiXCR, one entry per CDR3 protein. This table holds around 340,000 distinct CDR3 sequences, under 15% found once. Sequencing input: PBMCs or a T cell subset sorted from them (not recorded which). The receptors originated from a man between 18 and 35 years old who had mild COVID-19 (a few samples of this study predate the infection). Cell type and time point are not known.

Written as DNA, the CDR3 is TGTGCCACCAGTGATTTGGAGGGGGAGACCCAGTACTTC. This encodes CATSDLEGETQYF. This chain uses TRBV24-1 with TRBJ2-5; D assignment may be TRBD1 or TRBD2 (5 bases each). Deletions cut 0 bases from V and 5 bases from J, with 6 bases between. Germline V gene data show CDR1 as KGHDR and CDR2 as SFDVKD. This CDR3 comprises 13 residues.

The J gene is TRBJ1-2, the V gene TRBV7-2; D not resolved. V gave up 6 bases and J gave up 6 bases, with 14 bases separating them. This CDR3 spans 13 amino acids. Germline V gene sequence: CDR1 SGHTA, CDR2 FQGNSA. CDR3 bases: TGTGCCAGCAGGGTGGGGAGTTTGCATGGCTACACCTTC. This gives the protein CASRVGSLHGYTF.

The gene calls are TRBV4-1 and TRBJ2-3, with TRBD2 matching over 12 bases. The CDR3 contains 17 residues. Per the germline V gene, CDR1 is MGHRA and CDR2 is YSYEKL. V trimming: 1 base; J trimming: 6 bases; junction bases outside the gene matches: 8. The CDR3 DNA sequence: TGCGCCAGCAGCCAAGGGCCTAGCGGGGGGGCCGGGGATACGCAGTATTTT. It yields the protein CASSQGPSGGAGDTQYF.

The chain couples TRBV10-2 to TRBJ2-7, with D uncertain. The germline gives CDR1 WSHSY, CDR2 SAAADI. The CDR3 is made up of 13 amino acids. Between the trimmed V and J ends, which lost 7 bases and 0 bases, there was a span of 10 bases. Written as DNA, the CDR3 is TGCGCCAGCATGCCTGGATCCTCCTACGAGCAGTACTTC. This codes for CASMPGSSYEQYF.

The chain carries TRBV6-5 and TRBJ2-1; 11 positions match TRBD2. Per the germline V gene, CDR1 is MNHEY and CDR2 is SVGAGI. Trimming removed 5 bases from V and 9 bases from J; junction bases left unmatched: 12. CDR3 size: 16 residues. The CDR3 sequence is CASSVRIAGGPSEQFF. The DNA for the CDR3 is TGTGCCAGCAGTGTACGCATAGCGGGGGGGCCTAGTGAGCAGTTCTTC.

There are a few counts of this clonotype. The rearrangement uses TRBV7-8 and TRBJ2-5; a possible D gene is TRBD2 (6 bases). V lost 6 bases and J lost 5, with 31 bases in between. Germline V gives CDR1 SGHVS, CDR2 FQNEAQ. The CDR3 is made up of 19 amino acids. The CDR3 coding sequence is TGTGCCAGCAGGGAACTGGGACTGATTGATCCTTTCCCTTCCGAGACCCAGTACTTC. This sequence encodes CASRELGLIDPFPSETQYF.

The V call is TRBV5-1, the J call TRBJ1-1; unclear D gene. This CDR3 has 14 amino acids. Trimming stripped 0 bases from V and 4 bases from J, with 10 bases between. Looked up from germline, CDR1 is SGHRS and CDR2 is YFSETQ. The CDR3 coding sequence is TGCGCCAGCAGCTTGGAAGCGGGGTTCACTGAAGCTTTCTTT. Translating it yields CASSLEAGFTEAFF.

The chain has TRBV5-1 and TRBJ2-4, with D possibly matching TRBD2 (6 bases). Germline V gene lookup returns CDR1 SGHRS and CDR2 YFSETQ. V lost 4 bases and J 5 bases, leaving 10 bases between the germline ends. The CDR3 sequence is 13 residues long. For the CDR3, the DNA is TGCGCCAGCAGCGCGGGGTTGGAAAACATTCAGTACTTC. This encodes CASSAGLENIQYF.

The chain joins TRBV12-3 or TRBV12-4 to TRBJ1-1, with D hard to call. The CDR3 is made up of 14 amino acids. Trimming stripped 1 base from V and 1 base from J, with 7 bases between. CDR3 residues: CASSLEGTNTEAFF. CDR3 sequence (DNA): TGTGCCAGCAGTTTAGAGGGTACGAACACTGAAGCTTTCTTT.

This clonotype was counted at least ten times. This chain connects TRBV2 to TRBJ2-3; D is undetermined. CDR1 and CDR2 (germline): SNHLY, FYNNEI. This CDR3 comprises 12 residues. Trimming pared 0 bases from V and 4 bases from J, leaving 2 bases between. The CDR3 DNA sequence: TGTGCCAGCAGTGAAGCGTCAGATACGCAGTATTTT. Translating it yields CASSEASDTQYF.

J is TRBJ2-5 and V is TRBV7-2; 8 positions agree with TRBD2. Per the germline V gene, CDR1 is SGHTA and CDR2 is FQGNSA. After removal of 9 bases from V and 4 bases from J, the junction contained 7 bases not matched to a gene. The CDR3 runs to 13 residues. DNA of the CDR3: TGTGCCAGTCAGCGGGGGTGGGGAGAGACCCAGTACTTC. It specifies CASQRGWGETQYF.